These 12 T cell receptor beta chains were all obtained from the same sample, sequenced in a study of T-cell memory formation after mild COVID-19. TCRdb redid the calling of the 5' RACE reads with MiXCR, one entry per CDR3 protein. The profile shows about 280,000 distinct CDR3 sequences, 8.2% of them singletons. Sequences were obtained from PBMCs or a T cell subset sorted from them (not recorded which). Receptor source: a man in his late teens or twenties who had mild COVID-19 (a few samples of this study predate the infection). Cell type and time point are not known.

The rearrangement uses TRBV4-3 and TRBJ2-3; no firm D call. The CDR3 length is 14 residues. Per the germline V gene, CDR1 is LGHNA and CDR2 is YSLEER. V was clipped by 0 bases and J by 3 bases, with 7 bases between them. The CDR3 region is CASSQEALTDTQYF. The CDR3 DNA is TGCGCCAGCAGCCAAGAGGCTCTTACAGATACGCAGTATTTT.

This chain links TRBV3-1 with TRBJ2-3, with D perhaps TRBD1 (6 bases). Germline-derived CDR1 and CDR2 are LGHDT and YNNKEL (reference sequence). Trimming cost V 8 bases and J 1 base, with 28 bases left between them. The CDR3 totals 19 residues. CDR3 sequence: CASGPGASSPLFGTDTQYF. CDR3 bases: TGTGCCAGCGGACCAGGGGCAAGCTCCCCCCTTTTCGGCACAGATACGCAGTATTTT.

This clonotype was seen a handful of times. The chain's CDR3 is CASRRDNEQFF. Written as DNA, the CDR3 is TGTGCCAGCCGACGAGACAATGAGCAGTTCTTC. The chain is built from TRBV2 and TRBJ2-1, with D uncertain. The ends were cut back, 8 bases at V and 5 bases at J, with 7 bases in the middle. This CDR3 contains 11 residues. The germline V gene encodes CDR1 SNHLY and CDR2 FYNNEI.

V is TRBV12-3 or TRBV12-4 and J is TRBJ2-2; D may match TRBD1 or TRBD2 (5 bases each). Trimming stripped 7 bases from V and 5 bases from J, with 14 bases between. The CDR3 contains 14 residues. CDR3 nucleotide sequence: TGTGCCAGCACCCCCCAGGGAGCTACCGGGGAGCTGTTTTTT. Its protein is CASTPQGATGELFF.

This clonotype was seen a few times. The limits of the CDR3 on the DNA are not certain, so only TCRdb's listed CDR3 is given. This rearrangement joins TRBV4-3 to TRBJ2-3. CDR1 and CDR2 (germline): LGHNA, YSLEER. The CDR3 region is 16 residues in length, termini included. CDR3: CASSQDLQRGTDTQYF.

This chain connects TRBV7-2 to TRBJ2-6; D is unclear. The CDR3 has 17 amino acids. V was trimmed by 2 bases and J by 0 bases, leaving 11 bases between them. Per germline, CDR1 SGHTA and CDR2 FQGNSA. CDR3 coding DNA: TGTGCCAGCAGCTTATTTCACGGCCCCTCTGGGGCCAACGTCCTGACTTTC. Protein: CASSLFHGPSGANVLTF.

This clonotype was seen a handful of times. This may arise from a read error, as a much more abundant clone is one base away. The chain combines TRBV12-3 or TRBV12-4 with TRBJ2-7; 7 bases align to TRBD2. This CDR3 is built from 12 residues. The CDR3 loop reads CANSLGGTEQYF. The CDR3 nucleotides read TGTGCCAACAGTTTGGGAGGGACCGAGCAGTACTTC.

V usage is TRBV6-5 and J usage is TRBJ2-1; D is uncertain. This CDR3 comprises 18 residues. Trimming shortened V by 0 bases and J by 2 bases, and 17 bases separated the two germline ends. The germline V gene encodes CDR1 MNHEY and CDR2 SVGAGI. The CDR3 coding sequence is TGTGCCAGCAGTTACTCTATCAAGGCGAGGAGACCCTACAATGAGCAGTTCTTC. Protein: CASSYSIKARRPYNEQFF.

A few counts support this clonotype. The chain links TRBV4-1 to TRBJ2-1; TRBD2 matches at 12 bases. This CDR3 is 16 amino acids long. Germline V gene sequence: CDR1 MGHRA, CDR2 YSYEKL. Losses at the gene ends were 6 bases for V and 8 bases for J; bases not matched to a gene: 11. CDR3 residues: CASSLDASGGAHEQFF. CDR3 DNA sequence: TGCGCCAGCAGTCTCGACGCTAGCGGGGGGGCACATGAGCAGTTCTTC.

In this sample, this clonotype turned up a few times. V gene TRBV6-2 or TRBV6-3 combines with J gene TRBJ1-5, with D tentatively TRBD1 (5 bases). Germline loops: CDR1 MNHEY, CDR2 SVGEGT. V was trimmed by 6 bases and J by 4 bases, leaving 13 bases between them. This CDR3 is built from 14 residues. CDR3 sequence: CASSTTSGNQPQHF. CDR3 in DNA: TGTGCCAGCAGCACAACGTCAGGGAATCAGCCCCAGCATTTT.

This chain joins TRBV2 and TRBJ1-2; a possible D gene is TRBD1 (5 bases). The CDR3 sequence is 15 residues long. V dropped 6 bases and J dropped 0 bases, with 14 bases sitting between them. CDR1 SNHLY and CDR2 FYNNEI come from the germline V gene. The CDR3 DNA follows: TGTGCCAGCAGGGACGTAGGGACGGCTAACTATGGCTACACCTTC. It is translated as CASRDVGTANYGYTF.

The V call is TRBV9, the J call TRBJ1-5; no reliable D call. The CDR3 covers 13 residues. Germline V gene data show CDR1 as SGDLS and CDR2 as YYNGEE. Trimming took 3 bases from V and 2 from J, leaving 6 bases between them. CDR3 nucleotide sequence: TGTGCCAGCAGCGCGTTCGGCAATCAGCCCCAGCATTTT. Protein sequence: CASSAFGNQPQHF.